Following are 2 T cell receptor beta chains from one sample sequenced in a study of T cell responses to AZD1222 COVID-19 vaccine. Produced via immunoSEQ multiplex PCR; TCRdb's table is partial and in-frame only. Among fewer than 120,000 clones listed, 87% were seen once. This sample comprised peripheral blood, obtained on day 0 of AZD1222 vaccination. Receptors were obtained from an adult in good health.

The genes are TRBV27 and TRBJ2-3, with TRBD2 matching 7 bases. The CDR3 is 15 residues long. Germline V CDR1 and CDR2: MNHEY, SMNVEV (reference sequence). The V gene end was trimmed by 7 bases and the J gene end by 1 base; junction bases not matched to a gene: 8. Written as DNA, the CDR3 is TGTGCCAGCATCGGGACTATTTGGGGCACAGATACGCAGTATTTT. Residues: CASIGTIWGTDTQYF.

The chain combines TRBV25-1 with TRBJ1-4; 7 positions match TRBD1. The CDR3 runs 16 residues. V lost 0 bases to trimming and J lost 1 base; unmatched junction nucleotides: 2. Looked up from germline, CDR1 is MGHDK and CDR2 is SYGVNS. The chain's CDR3 is CASSEYRGRTNEKLFF. The CDR3 region has the DNA TGTGCCAGCAGTGAATATAGGGGGCGAACTAATGAAAAACTGTTTTTT.